The T cell receptor (beta chain) under discussion was sequenced for a study of T cells after yellow fever vaccination. From the 5' RACE reads, TCRdb called clonotypes with MiXCR, one entry per CDR3 protein. The repertoire holds some 550,000 distinct CDR3 sequences, 19% seen once, with more than 13% in the top ten. V lost 5 bases and J lost 4; bases outside the gene matches: 1. This CDR3 has 15 amino acids. Germline V gene data show CDR1 as SGHAT and CDR2 as FQNNGV. There are a few counts of this clonotype. The rearrangement joins TRBV11-2 to TRBJ2-5; TRBD2 matches at 16 bases. The specimen comprised PBMCs, sampled 15 days after the yellow fever booster vaccination. This TCR came from a man aged 30 to 39 who received the YFV17D yellow fever vaccine. CDR3 DNA sequence: TGTGCCAGCAGCGGGACTAGCGGGAGGGTAGAGACCCAGTACTTC. Translating gives CASSGTSGRVETQYF.